A single sample gave rise to the 12 T cell receptor beta chains below, sequenced in a study of control samples from healthy donors and cancer patients. The method was immunoSEQ multiplex PCR; TCRdb's version includes in-frame clones alone and lacks a portion of them. This sample has around 76,000 clones, with 75% to 90% found just once. Sequencing was carried out using PBMCs. The source is a woman in her forties or fifties with colorectal cancer.

The chain joins TRBV10-1 to TRBJ2-3; TRBD2 is a possible D gene (6 bases). Looked up from germline, CDR1 is WNHNN and CDR2 is SYGVQD (reference sequence). CDR3 size: 15 residues. Trimming removed 0 bases at V and 5 bases at J, with 12 bases between. The CDR3 spells CASSESGLGIDTQYF. The CDR3 DNA is TGCGCCAGCAGTGAGTCGGGACTTGGGATAGATACGCAGTATTTT.

This clone was recorded a few times. The chain employs TRBV10-3 and TRBJ2-1; 8 nucleotides match TRBD1. Per the germline V gene, CDR1 is ENHRY and CDR2 is SYGVKD. Trimming removed 4 bases from V and 5 bases from J; junction bases left unmatched: 13. The CDR3 sequence is 17 residues long. The CDR3 region is CAISGTGNSQTDNEQFF. Written as DNA, the CDR3 is TGTGCCATCAGTGGGACAGGGAACTCACAAACGGACAATGAGCAGTTCTTC.

CDR3 residues: CASSFSGTGHGELFF. The CDR3, as DNA: TGTGCCAGCAGCTTCTCCGGGACAGGGCACGGGGAGCTGTTTTTT. V usage is TRBV9 and J usage is TRBJ2-2, with 9 bases that match TRBD1. CDR1 is SGDLS and CDR2 is YYNGEE in the germline V gene. With 4 bases clipped from V and 7 bases from J, the junction kept 8 bases outside the gene matches. The CDR3 consists of 15 residues.

The chain recombines TRBV12-3 or TRBV12-4 with TRBJ2-3; maybe TRBD2 (5 bases). The V end lost 0 bases, the J end lost 8 bases, and 9 bases lay between the germline ends. This CDR3 spans 13 amino acids. The CDR3 is CASSLAGVVTQYF. CDR3 coding DNA: TGTGCCAGCAGTTTAGCGGGAGTAGTTACGCAGTATTTT.

The chain joins TRBV19 to TRBJ2-1, with 12 nucleotides matching TRBD2. Losses at the gene ends were 3 bases for V and 10 bases for J; bases not matched to a gene: 7. Germline CDR1 and CDR2: LNHDA and SQIVND (reference sequence). CDR3 length equals 15 residues. CDR3: CASSISSGGAEEQFF. The CDR3 DNA reads as TGTGCCAGTAGTATTTCTAGCGGGGGGGCCGAGGAGCAGTTCTTC. Full variable domain (rest looked up from reference TRBV19 and TRBJ2-1): DGGITQSPKYLFRKEGQNVTLSCEQNLNHDAMYWYRQDPGQGLRLIYYSQIVNDFQKGDIAEGYSVSREKKESFPLTVTSAQKNPTAFYLCASSISSGGAEEQFFGPGTRLTVL.

The chain has TRBV4-3 and TRBJ2-3; either TRBD1 or TRBD2 may fit D (5 bases each). Germline values: CDR1 LGHNA, CDR2 YSLEER. Between the trimmed V and J ends, which lost 3 bases and 6 bases, there was a span of 13 bases. This CDR3 region has 14 residues. The CDR3 sequence is CASSQQLGVDTQYF. CDR3 coding DNA: TGCGCCAGCAGCCAGCAACTAGGGGTGGATACGCAGTATTTT.

The chain has TRBV6-2 or TRBV6-3 and TRBJ1-1; D not certain. This CDR3 is 13 amino acids long. The V end was cut by 0 bases, the J end by 10 bases, with 12 bases between. Germline V gene data show CDR1 as MNHEY and CDR2 as SVGEGT. The CDR3 sequence: CASSYSPDSRAFF. The CDR3 DNA reads TGTGCCAGCAGTTACTCCCCGGATTCGCGAGCTTTCTTT.

The rearrangement links TRBV18 to TRBJ2-7, with 9 bases matching TRBD1. The germline gives CDR1 KGHSH, CDR2 LQKENI. CDR3 length equals 13 residues. The V and J ends lost 4 bases and 4 bases, in that order; junction bases with no gene match: 2. The CDR3: CASSQTGGYEQYV. The DNA for the CDR3 is TGTGCCAGCTCACAGACAGGGGGGTACGAGCAGTACGTC.

This clone appeared once. V and J are TRBV3-1 (or the pseudogene TRBV3-2) and TRBJ2-7, with a weak D call TRBD2 (7 bases). The germline V and J ends were trimmed by 1 base and 3 bases, with 13 bases remaining between them. Per germline, CDR1 LGHDT and CDR2 YNNKEL (reference sequence). The CDR3 sequence is 15 residues long. The CDR3 reads CASSQGRGGNYEQYV. The CDR3 nucleotides are TGTGCCAGCAGCCAAGGGAGGGGGGGGAACTACGAGCAGTACGTC.

There are a few counts of this clone. A read error may explain this, as a much larger clone is one base away. The chain couples TRBV5-1 to TRBJ1-2; a weak D match, TRBD1 (5 bases). The germline V gene encodes CDR1 SGHRS and CDR2 YFSETQ. This CDR3 is 13 amino acids long. With 4 bases removed from V and 6 bases from J, the gap between germline ends came to 13 bases. The CDR3 DNA sequence: TGCGCCAGCAGCGTGGGCGGGGGGGATGGCTACACCTTC. This encodes CASSVGGGDGYTF.

This chain links TRBV4-1 with TRBJ2-3; D is uncertain. CDR1 is MGHRA and CDR2 is YSYEKL in the germline V gene. V was cut by 3 bases and J by 1 base, with 5 bases left in between. This CDR3 is built from 13 residues. The CDR3 nucleotides are TGCGCCAGCAGCCACCCAGGCACAGATACGCAGTATTTT. Residues: CASSHPGTDTQYF.

The chain links TRBV2 to TRBJ2-2; D gene unclear. The CDR3 consists of 13 residues. The germline CDR1 and CDR2 sequences are SNHLY and FYNNEI. V was clipped by 4 bases and J by 4 bases, with 7 bases between them. This CDR3 reads CASSAGFTGELFF. The CDR3 nucleotides read TGTGCCAGCAGTGCCGGGTTCACCGGGGAGCTGTTTTTT.